The following is a TCR beta chain sequence with its context. The V and J ends lost 2 bases and 4 bases, in that order; junction bases with no gene match: 10. Germline CDR1 reads MNHNY; CDR2 reads SVGAGI (reference sequence). CDR3 length: 16 residues. Sequenced by immunoSEQ multiplex PCR; TCRdb stores in-frame clones only, minus some. The data contain about 2 million clones, 85% to 95% of them singletons. These data come from a study of shared clonotypes between healthy human individuals. This chain uses TRBV6-6 with TRBJ1-1; TRBD1 aligns across 7 bases. Sequenced: naive CD4+ T cells sorted from blood. The subset denotes: CD45RA+ positively selected. The source of this sequence is a man between 18 and 35 years old in good health. The CDR3 protein is CASSYPSTGRITEAFF. CDR3 bases: TGTGCCAGCAGTTACCCTTCGACAGGGCGTATCACTGAAGCTTTCTTT.